The rows below give T cell receptor beta chains drawn from one sample of a study of cytomegalovirus exposure and HLA in healthy donors. The table came from immunoSEQ multiplex PCR; TCRdb's copy has only in-frame clones and leaves some out. The data contain around 150,000 clones, 70% to 80% of them singletons. Sequenced: PBMCs. The receptors come from a woman between 50 and 59 years old in good health and CMV-seronegative. The CDR3 runs from the conserved cysteine through the conserved F or W. Fields, in order: D gene, V gene, clone size, J gene, CDR3 DNA, CDR3 protein. The D gene is left open where the match is weak. Where a row states a size, it is once, few, many or the class of an expanded clone; other rows omit it.

>NA|TRBV7-8|NA|TRBJ2-7
TGTGCCAGCAGCCCCCGAGGGTTTATTAGCTCCTACGAGCAGTACTTC
CASSPRGFISSYEQYF
>NA|TRBV5-6|NA|TRBJ1-6
TGTGCCAGCAGCTTGGTTGGGCAGAACAATTCACCCCTCCACTTT
CASSLVGQNNSPLHF
>TRBD1|TRBV6-1|few|TRBJ1-1
TGTGCCAGCAGGACAGGGGAGTCCGGAAACACTGAAGCTTTCTTT
CASRTGESGNTEAFF
>TRBD1|TRBV5-1|few|TRBJ2-7
TGCGCCAGCAGCTTGGGACAGGGTGTCCACGAGCAGTACTTC
CASSLGQGVHEQYF
>TRBD2|TRBV5-3|NA|TRBJ2-1
TGTGCCAGAAGCTTTGGGACTAGCCCCCACAATGAGCAGTTCTTC
CARSFGTSPHNEQFF
>TRBD2|TRBV7-7|once|TRBJ2-5
TGTGCTAGCAGCTTGGGACTAGCGGGAGCCGAGGGAGAGACCCAGTACTTC
CASSLGLAGAEGETQYF
>NA|TRBV18|NA|TRBJ1-6
TGTGCCAGCTCACAATTACTAAATAGCGACTATAATTCACCCCTCCACTTT
CASSQLLNSDYNSPLHF
>NA|TRBV20-1|NA|TRBJ2-5
TGCAGTGCTAAGGAGAAAGGGACCCAGTACTTC
CSAKEKGTQYF
>NA|TRBV7-9|NA|TRBJ1-1
TGTGCCAGCAGAATTGGGGGGGACACTGAAGCTTTCTTT
CASRIGGDTEAFF
>TRBD1|TRBV5-1|few|TRBJ1-1
TGCGCCAGCAGCTTCTCTACAGGGGGCAACACTGAAGCTTTCTTT
CASSFSTGGNTEAFF
>TRBD1|TRBV4-3|NA|TRBJ2-7
TGCGCCAGCAGCCAAGATCGACAGGGATCCTACGAGCAGTACTTC
CASSQDRQGSYEQYF
>NA|TRBV2|NA|TRBJ2-5
TGTGCCAGCCAATCTCGTTACGGTGAGCAGTACTTC
CASQSRYGEQYF
>TRBD1|TRBV5-1|NA|TRBJ2-5
TGCGCCAGCAGCTTGTCGCCAGGGGGCCAAGAGACCCAGTACTTC
CASSLSPGGQETQYF
>TRBD2|TRBV5-1|NA|TRBJ2-5
TGCGCCAGCAGTCCGGGGGGATCCGTAGAGACCCAGTACTTC
CASSPGGSVETQYF
>TRBD1|TRBV7-2|NA|TRBJ1-4
TGTGCCAGCAGCCCCTCGACAGGGTCTAATGAAAAACTGTTTTTT
CASSPSTGSNEKLFF
>NA|TRBV19|NA|TRBJ1-1
TGTGCCAGTAGTTACAGGGTTAACACTGAAGCTTTCTTT
CASSYRVNTEAFF
>TRBD2|TRBV25-1|few|TRBJ2-3
TGTGCCAGCACCATCGGGGGGGGGCGCACAGATACGCAGTATTTT
CASTIGGGRTDTQYF
>NA|TRBV6-5|NA|TRBJ2-5
TGTGCCAGCACCCCCCCTAGCTCGGGGAGGGAGACCCAGTACTTC
CASTPPSSGRETQYF
>NA|TRBV5-4|NA|TRBJ2-1
TGTGCCAGCAGCTCCGGACTCTACAATGAGCAGTTCTTC
CASSSGLYNEQFF
>TRBD1|TRBV4-3|NA|TRBJ1-2
TGCGCCAGCAGCAGGAACCAGGGACAGGGGGATGGCTACACCTTC
CASSRNQGQGDGYTF
>TRBD2|TRBV7-8|NA|TRBJ2-5
TGTGCCAGCAGCTCCGTGGGAAATAGCGGGAGCACGTGGGAGACCCAGTACTTC
CASSSVGNSGSTWETQYF
>NA|TRBV11-2|NA|TRBJ2-7
TGTGCCAGCAGCTCCACTAATGGGGCTCTCGAGCAGTACTTC
CASSSTNGALEQYF
>TRBD2|TRBV5-6|NA|TRBJ2-3
TGTGCCAGCAGCTTTAGCGGGGCGGATACGCAGTATTTT
CASSFSGADTQYF
>TRBD1|TRBV11-2|NA|TRBJ2-7
TGTGCCAGCAGCTTATGGGACAGGGTGACACCCTACGAGCAGTACTTC
CASSLWDRVTPYEQYF
>NA|TRBV4-3|few|TRBJ1-6
TGCGCCAGCAGCCAAACTCCGGTAGGGGCCTACACAAATTCACCCCTCCACTTT
CASSQTPVGAYTNSPLHF
>TRBD2|TRBV28|NA|TRBJ2-7
TGTGCCAGCAGCGGAACCCTAGCGGGACTAAACTACGAGCAGTACTTC
CASSGTLAGLNYEQYF
>NA|TRBV5-1|NA|TRBJ2-7
TGCGCCAGCAGCACGGGACATAACTACGAGCAGTACTTC
CASSTGHNYEQYF
>NA|TRBV10-3|NA|TRBJ1-1
TGTGCCATCAGTGGAGGCCTGCCCACTGAAGCTTTCTTT
CAISGGLPTEAFF
>NA|TRBV14|NA|TRBJ2-2
TGTGCCAGCAGCCGGACTACGGGACCGATAAACACCGGGGAGCTGTTTTTT
CASSRTTGPINTGELFF
>NA|TRBV7-9|NA|TRBJ2-1
TGTGCCAGCAGCTCCGTATCGGTAGACTCCTACAATGAGCAGTTCTTC
CASSSVSVDSYNEQFF
>TRBD2|TRBV11-3|once|TRBJ2-1
TGTGCCAGCAGCCCCAGGACTAGCGCCTTCAATGAGCAGTTCTTC
CASSPRTSAFNEQFF
>TRBD2|TRBV15|NA|TRBJ2-1
TGTGCCACCAGCGGGGCTAGCGGGAGATACAATGAGCAGTTCTTC
CATSGASGRYNEQFF
>TRBD1|TRBV7-3|NA|TRBJ1-2
TGTGCCAGCAGCTCGACAGGGGGCAAGGGTGGCTACACCTTC
CASSSTGGKGGYTF
>TRBD2|TRBV5-4|NA|TRBJ2-2
TGTGCCAGCAGCTTGGGTGGGGGGGCCGGGGAGCTGTTTTTT
CASSLGGGAGELFF
>NA|TRBV6-5|NA|TRBJ2-1
TGTGCCAGCAGTTACTCGGGGGGATACAATGAGCAGTTCTTC
CASSYSGGYNEQFF
>NA|TRBV19|NA|TRBJ2-7
TGTGCCAGTAGTCTAAGACAGGCCTGGGGCTCCCCGGGGGAGCAGTACTTC
CASSLRQAWGSPGEQYF
>NA|TRBV6-1|NA|TRBJ1-1
TGTGCCAGCAGCGGACAGACGAACACTGAAGCTTTCTTT
CASSGQTNTEAFF
>NA|TRBV7-8|NA|TRBJ1-1
TGTGCCAGCAGCCTAACAGTGAGAATGAACACTGAAGCTTTCTTT
CASSLTVRMNTEAFF